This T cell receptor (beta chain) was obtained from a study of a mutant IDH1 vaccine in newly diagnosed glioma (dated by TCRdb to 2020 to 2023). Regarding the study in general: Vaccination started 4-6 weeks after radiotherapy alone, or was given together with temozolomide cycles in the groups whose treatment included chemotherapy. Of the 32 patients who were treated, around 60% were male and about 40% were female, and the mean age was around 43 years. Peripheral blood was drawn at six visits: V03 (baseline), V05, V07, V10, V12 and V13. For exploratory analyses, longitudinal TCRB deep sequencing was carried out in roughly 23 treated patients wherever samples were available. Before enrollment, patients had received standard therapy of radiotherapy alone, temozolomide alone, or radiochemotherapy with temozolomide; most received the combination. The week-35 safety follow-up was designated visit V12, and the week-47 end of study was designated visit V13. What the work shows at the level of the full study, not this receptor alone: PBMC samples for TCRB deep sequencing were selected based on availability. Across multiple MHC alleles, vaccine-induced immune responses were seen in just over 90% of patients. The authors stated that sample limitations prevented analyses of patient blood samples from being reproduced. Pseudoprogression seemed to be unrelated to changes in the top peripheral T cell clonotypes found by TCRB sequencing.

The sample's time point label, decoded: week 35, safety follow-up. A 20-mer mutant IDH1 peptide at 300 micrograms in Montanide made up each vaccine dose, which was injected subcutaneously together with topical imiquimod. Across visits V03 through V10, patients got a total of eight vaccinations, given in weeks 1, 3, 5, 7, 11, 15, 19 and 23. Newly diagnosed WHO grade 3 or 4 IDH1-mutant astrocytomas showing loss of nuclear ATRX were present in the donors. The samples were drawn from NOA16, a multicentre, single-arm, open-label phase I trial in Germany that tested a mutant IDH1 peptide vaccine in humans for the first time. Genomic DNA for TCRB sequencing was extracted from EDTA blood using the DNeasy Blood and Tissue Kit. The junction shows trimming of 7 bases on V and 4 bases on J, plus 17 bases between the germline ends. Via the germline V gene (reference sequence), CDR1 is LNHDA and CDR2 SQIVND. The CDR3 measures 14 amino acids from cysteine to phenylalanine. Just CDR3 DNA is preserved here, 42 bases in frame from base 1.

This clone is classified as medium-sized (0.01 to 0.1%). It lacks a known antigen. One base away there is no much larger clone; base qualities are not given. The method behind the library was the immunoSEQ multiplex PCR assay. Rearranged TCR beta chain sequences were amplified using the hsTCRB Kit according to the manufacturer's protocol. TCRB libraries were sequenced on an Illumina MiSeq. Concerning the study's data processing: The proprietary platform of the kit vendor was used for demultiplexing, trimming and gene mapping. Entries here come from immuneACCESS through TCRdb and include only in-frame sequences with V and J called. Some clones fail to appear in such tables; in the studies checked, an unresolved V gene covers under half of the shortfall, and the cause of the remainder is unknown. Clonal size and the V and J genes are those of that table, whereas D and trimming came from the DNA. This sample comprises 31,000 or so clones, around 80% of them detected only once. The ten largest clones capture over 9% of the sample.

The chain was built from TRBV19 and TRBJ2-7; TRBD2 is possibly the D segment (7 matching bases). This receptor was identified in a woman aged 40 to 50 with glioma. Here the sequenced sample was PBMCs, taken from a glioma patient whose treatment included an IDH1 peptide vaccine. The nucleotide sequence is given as TGTGCCAGTACCACCGGGGGGCCCGGGTACGAGCAGTACTTC. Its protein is CASTTGGPGYEQYF.